This T cell receptor (beta chain) was identified during a study of neoadjuvant nivolumab and ipilimumab in lung cancer. Whole-study context: Patients got nivolumab 3 mg/kg on days 1, 15 and 29; combination added ipilimumab 1 mg/kg day 1.

Whole-study findings and limits: Only two of four nivolumab-treated tumors gained richness and clonality by surgery. Compared with tumor-adjacent uninvolved lung, resected tumors showed greater richness and clonality. A small number of samples were TCR sequenced.

The CDR3 is 13 residues long. Germline V gives CDR1 SGHNT, CDR2 YYREEE (reference sequence). V was cut by 0 bases and J by 1 base, with 4 bases left in between. This clone was detected only once. Its cognate antigen is unknown. Produced via immunoSEQ multiplex PCR; TCRdb's table is partial and in-frame only. The table has 10,000 to 15,000 clones, approximately 94% seen once. Sequencing used peripheral blood, obtained after neoadjuvant nivolumab, alone or with ipilimumab, at or shortly before surgery. The origin of this receptor is an adult with non-small cell lung cancer. The rearrangement joins TRBV5-4 to TRBJ2-5; D is undetermined. The CDR3 bases are TGTGCCAGCAGCTTGGAGTTCCAAGAGACCCAGTACTTC. Its translation: CASSLEFQETQYF.